This is a list of T cell receptor beta chains from one sample in a study of control samples from healthy donors and cancer patients. Profiling relied on immunoSEQ multiplex PCR, and the TCRdb table lists in-frame clones only, not all of them. The profile shows about 180,000 clones, 90% of them singletons. The sequencing input was blood. The receptors shown here come from a woman in her 50s in good health. CDR3s include the opening cysteine and the closing phenylalanine or tryptophan. The D gene is left open where the match is weak. A row's size may be missing; if present it is once, few, many or a size class.

j_call d_call v_call clone_size cdr3_nt cdr3_aa
TRBJ2-7 TRBD1 TRBV5-6 NA TGTGCCAGCAGCTCCCTGATGAAGACAGGGCAAAACGAGCAGTACTTC CASSSLMKTGQNEQYF
TRBJ1-1 NA TRBV7-4 NA TGTGCCAGCAGCTTAAGGACAGAGTCTGAAGCTTTCTTT CASSLRTESEAFF
TRBJ1-5 NA TRBV19 many TGTGCCAGTAGTATCGCAGGACAGCGGGGCAATCAGCCCCAGCATTTT CASSIAGQRGNQPQHF
TRBJ2-1 TRBD2 TRBV27 NA TGTGCCAGCAGTTTATTTGGACGGCTAGCGGCCTACAATGAGCAGTTCTTC CASSLFGRLAAYNEQFF
TRBJ1-1 TRBD1 TRBV18 NA TGTGCCAGCTCACAAGACAGGGAGGGCACTGAAGCTTTCTTT CASSQDREGTEAFF
TRBJ2-7 NA TRBV2 NA TGTGCCAGCAGGCCCCCAGGCTACGAGCAGTACTTC CASRPPGYEQYF
TRBJ2-3 TRBD2 TRBV28 NA TGTGCCAGCAGTTTATTGTGGACTAGCGGGAGGGCAGATACGCAGTATTTT CASSLLWTSGRADTQYF
TRBJ2-5 TRBD2 TRBV10-3 NA TGTGCCATCAGTGGGGGACTAGCGGGGATCCAAGAGACCCAGTACTTC CAISGGLAGIQETQYF
TRBJ1-3 NA TRBV5-6 NA TGTGCCAGCAGCCCTGGGTCGTACTCTGGAAACACCATATATTTT CASSPGSYSGNTIYF
TRBJ2-3 NA TRBV28 NA TGTGCCAGCAGTTTAGTACAGGTCACAGATACGCAGTATTTT CASSLVQVTDTQYF
TRBJ2-5 TRBD2 TRBV30 NA TGTGCCTGGAGTACTAGCGGGGGCCAAGAGACCCAGTACTTC CAWSTSGGQETQYF
TRBJ2-7 NA TRBV9 NA TGTGCCAGCAGCGTACTCCAGGGAGCGATATGCGAGCAGTACTTC CASSVLQGAICEQYF
TRBJ1-2 NA TRBV5-5 NA TGTGCCAGCAGCTTGGTGGGGACGGCTGGCTATGGCTACACCTTC CASSLVGTAGYGYTF
TRBJ2-2 NA TRBV9 NA TGTGCCAGCAGCGTAATCGGCGGGGAGCTGTTTTTT CASSVIGGELFF
TRBJ2-3 NA TRBV5-4 NA TGTGCCAGCAGGCGGGACCATACAGATACGCAGTATTTT CASRRDHTDTQYF
TRBJ2-3 TRBD2 TRBV18 NA TGTGCCAGCTCACCACGGACGGGGGGAAGCACAGATACGCAGTATTTT CASSPRTGGSTDTQYF
TRBJ1-2 NA TRBV28 few TGTGCCAGCATCCCGCAGGGAGAATATGGCTACACCTTC CASIPQGEYGYTF
TRBJ2-7 NA TRBV5-1 NA TGCGCCAGCAGCCCAGGTTCGGCAGAACTAACCGCGCAGTACTTC CASSPGSAELTAQYF
TRBJ1-6 NA TRBV11-2 NA TGTGCCAGCAGCTTAGGTGAGGTTTCACCCCTCCACTTT CASSLGEVSPLHF
TRBJ1-4 TRBD1 TRBV5-1 NA TGCGCCAGCAGCTTCTCCGGGACAGGGTCTGAAAAACTGTTTTTT CASSFSGTGSEKLFF
TRBJ2-2 TRBD1 TRBV5-1 NA TGCGCCAGCAGCCTGGCGGGACAGGGCAACACCGGGGAGCTGTTTTTT CASSLAGQGNTGELFF
TRBJ1-5 NA TRBV28 NA TGTGCCAGCAGTTCCCCCCCCGGGATTGATCAGCCCCAGCATTTT CASSSPPGIDQPQHF
TRBJ1-3 NA TRBV29-1 NA TGCAGCGTTGAACAGGGGAGGGACACCATATATTTT CSVEQGRDTIYF